This T cell receptor (beta chain) is drawn from a study of identical twins. This CDR3 contains 11 residues. Comment on this clonotype: The antigen is unknown.

Study-wide points: Cord blood beta clonotypes present at high abundance carried fewer insertions; no such pattern appeared in memory repertoires.

TCRdb re-analysed the 5' RACE reads in MiXCR, keeping a single row per CDR3 protein. The sample lists 400,000 to 550,000 distinct CDR3 sequences; approximately 24% were seen once. The sample was also reused in another study, on T cells expressing NK-cell markers. That publication notes: Within the sequenced cohort of eight donors, seven exhibited HCMV seropositivity and one was seronegative. NKG2C+ dominant clonotypes from 5 or 6 donors made up about 1.0-7.5% of CD8+ T cells.

The chain is built from TRBV12-2 and TRBJ2-7; the D call TRBD1 from the table was never checked on the DNA. TRBV12-2 represents a pseudogene. The sample consisted of CD4+ T cells sorted from blood. This clonotype was sampled from a woman aged 18 to 35 in good health. This CDR3 is CASRCYRVGNF. Written as DNA, the CDR3 is TGTGCAAGTCGCTGTTACAGGGTCGGGAACTTC.